Listed below are T cell receptor beta chains from one sample, sequenced in a study of blood T cells in healthy people across ages. MiXCR, run by TCRdb on the 5' RACE reads, gives a single entry per CDR3 protein. The sample lists about 1.7 million distinct CDR3 sequences; roughly 27% were seen once. Sequencing was performed on blood. The source is a woman in her twenties or thirties in good health. CDR3s include the opening cysteine and the closing phenylalanine or tryptophan. Fields, in order: clone size, V gene, J gene, D gene, CDR3 DNA, CDR3 protein. The D gene is left open where the match is weak. A clone size is listed for some rows: how often the clone was seen (once, few, many), or a class if it is expanded.

abundance: many
v_gene: TRBV5-1
j_gene: TRBJ2-6
d_gene: NA
CDR3nt: TGCGCCAGCAGCAAGGAGGGGAGCTCTGGGGCCAACGTCCTGACTTTC
CDR3aa: CASSKEGSSGANVLTF

abundance: NA
v_gene: TRBV7-3
j_gene: TRBJ2-1
d_gene: TRBD2
CDR3nt: TGTGCCAGCAGCGCCACTAGCGGGGGAGGAAGAGAGCAGTTCTTC
CDR3aa: CASSATSGGGREQFF

abundance: NA
v_gene: TRBV12-3/TRBV12-4
j_gene: TRBJ2-5
d_gene: NA
CDR3nt: TGTGCCAGCAGTTTCTGGGGCCAAGAGACCCAGTACTTC
CDR3aa: CASSFWGQETQYF

abundance: few
v_gene: TRBV20-1
j_gene: TRBJ2-1
d_gene: TRBD2
CDR3nt: TGCAGTGCTAGTGGGCTAGCGGGCAATGAGCAGTTCTTC
CDR3aa: CSASGLAGNEQFF

abundance: NA
v_gene: TRBV6-2/TRBV6-3
j_gene: TRBJ2-7
d_gene: NA
CDR3nt: TGTGCCAGCAGTGGGGGTAGCAGGACGAGCAACAACTACGAGCAGTACTTC
CDR3aa: CASSGGSRTSNNYEQYF

abundance: many
v_gene: TRBV20-1
j_gene: TRBJ2-7
d_gene: NA
CDR3nt: TGCAGTGCTAGACGTGGACCTGCCAGCGAGCAGTACTTC
CDR3aa: CSARRGPASEQYF

abundance: few
v_gene: TRBV7-9
j_gene: TRBJ2-5
d_gene: NA
CDR3nt: TGTGCCAGCAGCGAGCGGGTACAGACCCAGTACTTC
CDR3aa: CASSERVQTQYF

abundance: few
v_gene: TRBV7-9
j_gene: TRBJ2-5
d_gene: NA
CDR3nt: TGTGCCAGCAGCTTAATGCCTTCGGGGGGCGAGACCCAGTACTTC
CDR3aa: CASSLMPSGGETQYF

abundance: NA
v_gene: TRBV29-1
j_gene: TRBJ1-2
d_gene: TRBD1
CDR3nt: TGCATCGTTGGGGGACAGGCCCTGCCGAGTGGCTACACCTTC
CDR3aa: CIVGGQALPSGYTF

abundance: NA
v_gene: TRBV12-3/TRBV12-4
j_gene: TRBJ2-1
d_gene: NA
CDR3nt: TGTGCCAGCAGTTTCGGGGCGAGCACCAATGAGCAGTTCTTC
CDR3aa: CASSFGASTNEQFF

abundance: NA
v_gene: TRBV24-1
j_gene: TRBJ2-1
d_gene: NA
CDR3nt: TGTGCCACCAGTGAGGATAGCACAATCTCCTACAATGAGCAGTTCTTC
CDR3aa: CATSEDSTISYNEQFF

abundance: few
v_gene: TRBV20-1
j_gene: TRBJ2-7
d_gene: NA
CDR3nt: TGCAGTGCTAGAACTACGGGACTCATCCCTGAGCAGTACTTC
CDR3aa: CSARTTGLIPEQYF

abundance: few
v_gene: TRBV28
j_gene: TRBJ1-5
d_gene: NA
CDR3nt: TGTGCCAGCAGTTCCGGTGTAATTAGCACAGGTGTCAATCAGCCCCAGCATTTT
CDR3aa: CASSSGVISTGVNQPQHF

abundance: few
v_gene: TRBV11-2
j_gene: TRBJ1-1
d_gene: NA
CDR3nt: TGTGCCAGCAGCATTCACAGTGCGAACACTGAAGCTTTCTTT
CDR3aa: CASSIHSANTEAFF

abundance: NA
v_gene: TRBV20-1
j_gene: TRBJ2-7
d_gene: NA
CDR3nt: TGCAGTGCTAGAAGTGGAGGGGCCTACGAGCAGTACTTC
CDR3aa: CSARSGGAYEQYF